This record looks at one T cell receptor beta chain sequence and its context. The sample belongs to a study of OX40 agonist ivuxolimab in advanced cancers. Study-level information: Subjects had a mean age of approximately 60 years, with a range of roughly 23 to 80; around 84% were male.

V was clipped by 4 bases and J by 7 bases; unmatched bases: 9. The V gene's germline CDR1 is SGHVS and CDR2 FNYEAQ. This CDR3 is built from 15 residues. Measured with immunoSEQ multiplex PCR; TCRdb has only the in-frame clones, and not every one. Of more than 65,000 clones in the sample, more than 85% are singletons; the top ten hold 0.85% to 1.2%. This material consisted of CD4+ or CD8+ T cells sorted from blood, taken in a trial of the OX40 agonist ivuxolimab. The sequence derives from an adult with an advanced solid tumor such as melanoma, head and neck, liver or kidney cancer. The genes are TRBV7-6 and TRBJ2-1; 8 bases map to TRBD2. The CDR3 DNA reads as TGTGCCAGCAGCTCTGGCGGGAGGAAGTCAAATGAGCAGTTCTTC. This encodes CASSSGGRKSNEQFF.